This entry describes one TCR beta chain. Methods used by the authors: Nucleated cell counts were estimated from reference gene primer amplification. The table came from immunoSEQ multiplex PCR; TCRdb's copy has only in-frame clones and leaves some out. V and J calls and clone size are as listed in that table; D and trimming were resolved from the DNA. The table shows about 68,000 clones, with about 90% occurring only once. This sample is drawn from a study of blood T cell repertoires in COVID-19. Study in general: Specimens from acute and convalescent COVID-19 originated in the United States, Italy and Spain. The cDNA or gDNA used as material had been derived from T cells, B-cell-depleted T cells, or PBMCs.

The germline V gene encodes CDR1 LGHDT and CDR2 YNNKEL (reference sequence). CDR3 length equals 15 residues. Trimming took 4 bases from V and 9 from J; bases not matched to a gene: 6. Specimen: peripheral blood. This clonotype was sampled from a human donor in a cohort sampled during active COVID-19. This sequence joins TRBV3-1 (or the pseudogene TRBV3-2) and TRBJ2-3, with 14 bases matching TRBD2. CDR3 region: CASSPTGLAGVTQYF. The CDR3 coding sequence is TGTGCCAGCAGCCCCACGGGACTAGCGGGGGTAACGCAGTATTTT.